The 13 T cell receptor beta chains listed next were all sequenced from one sample in a study of molecular identifiers for immune sequencing clone quantification. TCRdb called the PCR reads again in MiXCR, with one record for every CDR3 protein. The repertoire consists of about 65,000 distinct CDR3 sequences, with less than 20% occurring once and the leading ten covering about 1.6%. The sample comprised naive CD8+ T cells from blood, with Jurkat cell RNA spiked in. Documented subset: FACS-sorted CD8+CD4-CCR7+CD45RA+ naive T cells. Source of these receptors: a human donor in good health. Some libraries in this study had Jurkat cell RNA spiked in.

This clonotype was seen ten or more times. The chain combines TRBV7-9 with TRBJ1-4, with 7 bases that match TRBD1. The CDR3 spans 15 residues. V gave up 4 bases and J gave up 0 bases; unmatched junction bases: 2. The germline CDR1 and CDR2 sequences are SEHNR and FQNEAQ (reference sequence). CDR3 DNA: TGTGCCAGCAGCTCCCAGGGGGCAACTAATGAAAAACTGTTTTTT. It specifies CASSSQGATNEKLFF.

This clonotype has at least ten counts. V gene TRBV9 combines with J gene TRBJ1-1; 8 nucleotides match TRBD1. Germline CDR1 is SGDLS and CDR2 is YYNGEE. This CDR3 contains 18 residues. J was trimmed by 3 bases and V by 0 bases; bases with no gene match: 13. CDR3 amino acids: CASSVGSGQAPRYTEAFF. CDR3 DNA: TGTGCCAGCAGCGTAGGTTCGGGACAGGCCCCGCGTTACACTGAAGCTTTCTTT. Together with reference TRBV9 and TRBJ1-1, the CDR3 gives the full variable domain: DSGVTQTPKHLITATGQRVTLRCSPRSGDLSVYWYQQSLDQGLQFLIQYYNGEERAKGNILERFSAQQFPDLHSELNLSSLELGDSALYFCASSVGSGQAPRYTEAFFGQGTRLTVV.

The chain couples TRBV7-6 to TRBJ2-7, with 9 bases aligning to TRBD2. CDR3 length: 14 residues. Losses at the gene ends were 5 bases for V and 6 bases for J; bases not matched to a gene: 8. Germline V gene lookup returns CDR1 SGHVS and CDR2 FNYEAQ. The CDR3 bases are TGTGCCAGCAGCCTGTCGGGACTAGCCTCCGAGCAGTACTTC. Translation gives CASSLSGLASEQYF.

This clonotype was observed many times. The chain combines TRBV7-9 with TRBJ1-4, with D perhaps matching TRBD1 (5 bases). The V end lost 8 bases, the J end lost 8 bases, and 15 bases lay between the germline ends. The germline gives CDR1 SEHNR, CDR2 FQNEAQ (reference sequence). The CDR3 runs to 13 residues. CDR3 sequence (DNA): TGTGCCAGCTGGGACGGGAGTCGGGAAAAACTGTTTTTT. Amino acid sequence: CASWDGSREKLFF.

The table lists this clonotype with many counts. The genes are TRBV7-6 and TRBJ2-1; 10 nucleotides line up with TRBD2. The CDR3 consists of 15 residues. Germline CDR1 reads SGHVS; CDR2 reads FNYEAQ. V was clipped by 1 base and J by 7 bases; unmatched bases: 4. The CDR3 here is CASSLVAGGTNEQFF. The CDR3 DNA reads as TGTGCCAGCAGCTTAGTAGCGGGAGGAACTAATGAGCAGTTCTTC.

This clonotype was picked up many times. The chain joins TRBV25-1 to TRBJ2-7; D unresolved. The germline CDR1 and CDR2 sequences are MGHDK and SYGVNS. Trimming took off 3 bases at V and 3 bases at J, with 6 bases between the two ends. This CDR3 region has 12 residues. The CDR3 here is CASSDLVYEQYF. The CDR3 DNA follows: TGTGCCAGCAGTGATCTGGTCTACGAGCAGTACTTC.

This clonotype was recorded many times. The chain combines TRBV7-2 with TRBJ1-2, with TRBD1 as a possible D gene (5 bases). CDR3 size: 18 residues. CDR1 and CDR2 from the germline V gene are SGHTA and FQGNSA. The V end was cut by 0 bases, the J end by 4 bases, with 21 bases between. The CDR3 DNA reads TGTGCCAGCAGCTTAGCCCCGGGACTCCATGGGCTTAGCTATGGCTACACCTTC. Its protein product is CASSLAPGLHGLSYGYTF.

This clonotype showed up just once. Being one base from a much bigger clone, this may be a read error. The V and J genes are TRBV12-3 or TRBV12-4 and TRBJ1-1; D is unresolved. The CDR3 has 13 amino acids. DNA for the CDR3: TGTGCCAGCAGTCCAACTATGAACACTGTAGCTTTCTTT. As protein: CASSPTMNTVAFF.

Remarks on this clonotype: This may arise from a read error, as a much more abundant clone is one base away. V gene TRBV27 combines with J gene TRBJ1-5, with D unclear. CDR3 length: 14 residues. Germline V gene sequence: CDR1 MNHEY, CDR2 SMNVEV (reference sequence). Trimming stripped 6 bases from V and 1 base from J, with 10 bases between. CDR3 bases: TGTGCCAGCAGCTCTCCTGTGAGCAATCAGCCCCAGCATTTT. Translating gives CASSSPVSNQPQHF.

This clonotype showed up just a few times. A read error may be the cause here, since a much bigger clone is one base away. The chain combines TRBV4-1 with TRBJ2-7; TRBD1 aligns across 9 bases. CDR1 and CDR2 from the germline V gene are MGHRA and YSYEKL. J lost 3 bases, V lost 5 bases, and 5 bases had no gene match. This CDR3 has 14 amino acids. The DNA of the CDR3 is TGCGCCAGCAGCAATAGACAGGGGGACTACGAGCAGTACTTC. Protein sequence: CASSNRQGDYEQYF.

This clonotype was seen repeatedly, ten times or more. The rearrangement uses TRBV7-2 and TRBJ1-1; 9 bases line up with TRBD1. The CDR3 extends over 13 amino acids. V was pared by 3 bases and J by 7 bases, with 3 bases of the junction left unmatched. The germline V gene encodes CDR1 SGHTA and CDR2 FQGNSA. The CDR3 DNA reads as TGTGCCAGCAGCTTCGGGACAGGGATTGAAGCTTTCTTT. Translating it yields CASSFGTGIEAFF. Complete variable domain (other parts from reference TRBV7-2 and TRBJ1-1): GAGVSQSPSNKVTEKGKDVELRCDPISGHTALYWYRQSLGQGLEFLIYFQGNSAPDKSGLPSDRFSAERTGGSVSTLTIQRTQQEDSAVYLCASSFGTGIEAFFGQGTRLTVV.

This clonotype is medium-sized by share. The J gene is TRBJ2-1, the V gene TRBV4-1; 8 nucleotides line up with TRBD2. Trimming at V came to 1 base and at J to 7 bases, leaving 9 bases not matched to a gene. This CDR3 region has 16 residues. CDR1 MGHRA and CDR2 YSYEKL come from the germline V gene. The DNA of the CDR3 is TGCGCCAGCAGCCAAGGGCTAGCGGGCATTGGGAATGAGCAGTTCTTC. Protein product: CASSQGLAGIGNEQFF.

The table lists this clonotype with many counts. This sequence joins TRBV28 and TRBJ1-3; unclear D gene. Germline CDR1 reads MDHEN; CDR2 reads SYDVKM. V gave up 2 bases and J gave up 0 bases, with 11 bases separating them. The length of the CDR3 is 16 residues. The CDR3 region is CASSLVPQISGNTIYF. The CDR3 region has the DNA TGTGCCAGCAGTTTAGTACCTCAGATCTCTGGAAACACCATATATTTT.